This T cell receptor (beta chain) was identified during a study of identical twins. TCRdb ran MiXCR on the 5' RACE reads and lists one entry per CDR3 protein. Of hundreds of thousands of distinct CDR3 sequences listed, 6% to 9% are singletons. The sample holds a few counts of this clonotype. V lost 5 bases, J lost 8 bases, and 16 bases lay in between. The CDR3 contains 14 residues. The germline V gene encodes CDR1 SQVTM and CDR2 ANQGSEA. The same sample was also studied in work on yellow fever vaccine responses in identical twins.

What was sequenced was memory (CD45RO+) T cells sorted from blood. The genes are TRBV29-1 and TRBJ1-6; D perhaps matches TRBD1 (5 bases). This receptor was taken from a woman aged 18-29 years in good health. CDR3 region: CSVQNGGRDSPLHF. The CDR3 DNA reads TGCAGCGTTCAAAATGGGGGGAGGGATTCACCCCTCCACTTT. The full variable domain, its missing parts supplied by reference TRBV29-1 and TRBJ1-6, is SAVISQKPSRDICQRGTSLTIQCQVDSQVTMMFWYRQQPGQSLTLIATANQGSEATYESGFVIDKFPISRPNLTFSTLTVSNMSPEDSSIYLCSVQNGGRDSPLHFGNGTRLTVT.